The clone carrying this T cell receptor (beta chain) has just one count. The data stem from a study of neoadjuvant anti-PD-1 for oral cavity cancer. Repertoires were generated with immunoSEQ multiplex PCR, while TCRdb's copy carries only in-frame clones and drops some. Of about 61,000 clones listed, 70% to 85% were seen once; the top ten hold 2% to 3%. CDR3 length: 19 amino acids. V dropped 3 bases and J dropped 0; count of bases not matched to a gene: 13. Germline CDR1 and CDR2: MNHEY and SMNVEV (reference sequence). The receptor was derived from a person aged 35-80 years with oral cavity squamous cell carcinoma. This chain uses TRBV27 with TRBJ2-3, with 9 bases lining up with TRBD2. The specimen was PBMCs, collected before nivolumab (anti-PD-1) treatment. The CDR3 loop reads CASSLAGVISGRSTDTQYF. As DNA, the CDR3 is TGTGCCAGCAGTTTGGCGGGGGTTATTAGCGGGAGAAGCACAGATACGCAGTATTTT.